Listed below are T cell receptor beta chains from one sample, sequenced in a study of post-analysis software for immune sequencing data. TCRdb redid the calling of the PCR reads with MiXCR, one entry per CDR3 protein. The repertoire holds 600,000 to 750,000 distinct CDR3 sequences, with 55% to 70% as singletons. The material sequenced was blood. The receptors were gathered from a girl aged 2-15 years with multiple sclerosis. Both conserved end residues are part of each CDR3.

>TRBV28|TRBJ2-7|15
CASSRAGDPSYEQYF
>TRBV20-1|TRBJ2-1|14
CSARTSGRGDEQFF
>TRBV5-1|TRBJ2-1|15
CASSLTAGGRNEQFF
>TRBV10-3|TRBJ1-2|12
CAIGTSNYGYTF
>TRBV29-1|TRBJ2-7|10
CSVVGDEQYF
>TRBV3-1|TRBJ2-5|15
CASSQDPGNQETQYF
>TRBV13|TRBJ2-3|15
CASSTYRGHSDTQYF
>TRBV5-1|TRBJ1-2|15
CASSERDSSNYGYTF
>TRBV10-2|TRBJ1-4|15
CASSELETSGEKLFF
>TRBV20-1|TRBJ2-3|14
CSASLVGATDTQYF
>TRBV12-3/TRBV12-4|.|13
CASSPDTRYEQYF
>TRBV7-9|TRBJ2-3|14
CASSLEAGADTQYF
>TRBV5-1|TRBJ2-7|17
CASSLVASGRGGYEQYF
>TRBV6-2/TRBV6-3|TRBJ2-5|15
CASSYKGGGWETQYF
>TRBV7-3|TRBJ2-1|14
CASSLTGPNNEQFF
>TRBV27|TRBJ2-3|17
CASSSHRGGPSTDTQYF
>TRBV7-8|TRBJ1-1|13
CASSLGYGPEAFF
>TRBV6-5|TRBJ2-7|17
CASSYSVSGPRSYEQYF
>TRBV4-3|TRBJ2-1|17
CASSQDRGRDSYNEQFF
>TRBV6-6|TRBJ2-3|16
CASSYPRQANTDTQYF
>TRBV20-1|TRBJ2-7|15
CSARVWREHSYEQYF
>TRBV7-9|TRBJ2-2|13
CASSTKDPGELFF
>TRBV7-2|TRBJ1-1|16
CASSLNRVEMNTEAFF
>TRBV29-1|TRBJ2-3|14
CSVEDRHITDTQYF
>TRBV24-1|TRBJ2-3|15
CATSASDRATDTQYF
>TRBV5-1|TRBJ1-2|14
CASSVVGPNYGYTF
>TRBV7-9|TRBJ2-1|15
CASSLAGQGWDEQFF
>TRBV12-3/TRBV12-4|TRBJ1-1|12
CASSHRGPEAFF